This T cell receptor beta chain was sequenced in a study of T cell responses to AZD1222 COVID-19 vaccine. Study-level points and caveats: With dominance at 160-218 and 743-854, vaccine-associated CD4 TCRs spanned spike.

Only in-frame clones appear in the TCRdb table, and some are missing; sequencing was by immunoSEQ multiplex PCR. The sample has about 75,000 clones; approximately 88% are singletons. CDR1 MNHEY and CDR2 SVGAGI come from the germline V gene. Trimming pared 7 bases from V and 1 base from J, leaving 10 bases between. This CDR3 has 14 residues. Concerning this clone itself: The antigen is unknown.

The TCR was taken from an adult who received the MenACWY meningococcal vaccine as a control. The specimen comprised peripheral blood, sampled 28 days after the second dose of the MenACWY control vaccine. The genes are TRBV6-5 and TRBJ1-4; D not resolved. The DNA of the CDR3 is TGTGCCAGCACCCCGGACGTAACTAATGAAAAACTGTTTTTT. Translating gives CASTPDVTNEKLFF.